Listed below are T cell receptor beta chains from one sample, sequenced in a study of tumor-infiltrating lymphocytes in primary liver carcinoma. TCRdb used MiXCR to reprocess the multiplex PCR reads, holding one entry per CDR3 protein. This sample has some 180,000 distinct CDR3 sequences, with less than 65% found just once. The sample taken for sequencing was peripheral blood. The source of these receptors is a man between 35 and 55 years old with primary liver carcinoma and hepatitis B virus infection. Both conserved end residues are part of each CDR3. The order of the fields is V gene, J gene, D gene, clone size, CDR3 protein, CDR3 DNA. The D gene is left open where the match is weak. Only some rows state a clone size, as once, few, many or a class for expanded clones.

>TRBV7-3|TRBJ2-3|TRBD2|few
CASSPSGNTDTQYF
TGTGCCAGCAGCCCTAGCGGGAACACAGATACGCAGTATTTT
>TRBV6-1|TRBJ2-3|TRBD2|-
CASSETSGRTDTQYF
TGTGCCAGCAGTGAAACTAGCGGGAGAACAGATACGCAGTATTTT
>TRBV10-3|TRBJ2-2|-|few
CAIGRAPNTGELFF
TGTGCCATCGGAAGGGCGCCGAACACCGGGGAGCTGTTTTTT
>TRBV5-8|TRBJ2-7|TRBD1|-
CASSKGQEYYEQYF
TGTGCCAGCAGCAAGGGACAGGAGTACTACGAGCAGTACTTC
>TRBV29-1|TRBJ2-5|-|-
CSVTSGVQETQYF
TGCAGCGTGACCTCAGGCGTTCAAGAGACCCAGTACTTC
>TRBV11-2|TRBJ2-7|TRBD2|many
CASSLTLAGNSYEQYF
TGTGCCAGCAGCTTAACGCTAGCGGGAAACTCCTACGAGCAGTACTTC
>TRBV11-2|TRBJ2-3|-|many
CASSLGASTDTQYF
TGTGCCAGCAGCTTAGGGGCTAGCACAGATACGCAGTATTTT
>TRBV4-1|TRBJ2-1|TRBD2|-
CASSQKLLAGGLSEQFF
TGCGCCAGCAGCCAAAAATTACTAGCGGGAGGGTTGAGTGAGCAGTTCTTC
>TRBV24-1|TRBJ2-2|-|few
CATSDRATGELFF
TGTGCCACCAGTGATCGGGCCACCGGGGAGCTGTTTTTT
>TRBV29-1|TRBJ2-3|-|-
CSVDLSKVADTQYF
TGCAGCGTTGATTTGTCCAAGGTCGCGGATACGCAGTATTTT
>TRBV24-1|TRBJ2-2|-|-
CATSDASDDTGELFF
TGTGCCACCAGTGATGCTAGCGATGACACCGGGGAGCTGTTTTTT
>TRBV11-3|TRBJ2-1|TRBD2|many
CASSSRTSGDNEQFF
TGTGCCAGCAGCTCCAGGACTAGTGGGGACAATGAGCAGTTCTTC
>TRBV4-1|TRBJ1-2|TRBD1|few
CASSHQGDGYTF
TGCGCCAGCAGCCACCAGGGGGATGGCTACACCTTC
>TRBV14|TRBJ2-1|-|-
CAGSPGTGGYNEQFF
TGTGCCGGCAGCCCCGGGACTGGGGGTTACAATGAGCAGTTCTTC
>TRBV5-1|TRBJ1-4|-|-
CASRQNEKLLF
TGCGCCAGCCGACAGAATGAAAAACTGCTTTTT
>TRBV11-2|TRBJ2-7|TRBD2|many
CASSPHLLTSGSSYEQYF
TGTGCCAGCAGCCCTCATCTCCTGACTAGCGGGAGCTCCTACGAGCAGTACTTC
>TRBV28|TRBJ1-1|-|-
CASSFRGKTTEAFF
TGTGCCAGCAGTTTTCGGGGAAAGACCACTGAAGCTTTCTTT
>TRBV7-9|TRBJ1-5|-|-
CASSPGTTISNQPQHF
TGTGCCAGCAGCCCGGGGACAACCATTAGCAATCAGCCCCAGCATTTT
>TRBV12-3/TRBV12-4|TRBJ2-1|TRBD2|-
CASSLYLAGVGYEQFF
TGTGCCAGCAGTTTATATCTAGCGGGAGTTGGCTATGAGCAGTTCTTC
>TRBV10-3|TRBJ2-1|TRBD2|-
CAISDKASGRNNEQFF
TGTGCCATCAGTGATAAGGCTAGCGGGAGGAACAATGAGCAGTTCTTC
>TRBV6-1|TRBJ2-7|-|-
CASIRTVSSYEQYF
TGTGCCAGCATACGGACAGTGAGCTCCTACGAGCAGTACTTC
>TRBV11-2|TRBJ2-3|-|-
CASSIWAADKQYF
TGTGCCAGCAGCATCTGGGCAGCAGATAAGCAGTATTTT
>TRBV12-3/TRBV12-4|TRBJ1-5|-|-
CASSLPPNNQPQHF
TGTGCCAGCAGTTTACCACCGAACAATCAGCCCCAGCATTTT